This TCR beta chain was sequenced in a study of cytomegalovirus exposure and HLA in healthy donors (dated by TCRdb to between 2016 and 2019). Regarding the study in general: In an earlier analysis of 587 of the donors, 276 Gb of sequence data and 100 million or so unique TCR beta sequences from about 190 million T cells were reported. An early release that covered fewer than 750 HLA-typed donors contained approximately 300 gigabases of sequencing data and tens of millions of unique TCR sequences. Of the 398 genotyped donors, over 65% fell in the genetic ancestry cluster associated with self-reported Caucasian donors. The study aimed to test whether cataloging public T cell receptors could reveal signatures of past pathogen exposure. The study profiled the T cell repertoires of more than 500 subjects by immunosequencing and related them to cytomegalovirus serostatus. Along with the approximately 600-subject first cohort, a separate validation cohort of about 110 different subjects was used. The study combined high-throughput TCR immunosequencing, statistical association of individual TCRs with disease status, and machine learning to predict cytomegalovirus infection status. A later analysis re-examined previously published TCR beta repertoires from more than 600 donors and added high-resolution HLA genotyping to investigate patterns of TCR occurrence. The later analysis used no new phenotypic data to find candidate immune exposures, relying instead on TCR beta sequences and their occurrence across donors. To decide whether each TCR beta V gene segment behaved as functional or pseudogenic, an earlier analysis of fewer than 750 of the donors relied on high-throughput TCR beta sequencing. Alongside the repertoire data, information on donor age, sex, ethnicity and CMV serostatus was compiled. Genome-wide SNP genotypes for about 65% of the 666 donors were used in a later genetic analysis, which treated that subset as a discovery cohort. Every repertoire in the discovery cohort had been generated on one and the same sequencing platform. Both class I and class II loci were covered by HLA typing, at four-digit resolution. The number of typed donors differed by locus: about 620-630 for A, B, C, DRB1 and DQB1; approximately 520 for DQA1; around 580 for DPA1; and around 470 for DPB1. A few DR-DQ haplotypes were treated as single units for association and clustering because of strong linkage in the cohort. Among some 400 genotyped donors of the cohort, an average of approximately 220,000 unique TCR beta nucleotide sequences was sequenced per donor, of which approximately 18% were non-productive. What the study reported, not specific to this receptor: In both the original and validation cohorts, the classifier was reported to diagnose cytomegalovirus status with high specificity and sensitivity. A later analysis found that HLA-associated TCR beta chains were more clonally expanded and had lower generation probabilities than equally common non-associated chains. A group of highly shared sequence variants was considered likely to be a technical artifact of the sequencing pipeline. For the cohort, immune exposure information was limited to CMV serostatus. It was suggested by the authors that the approach could potentially be generalized to other disease states and immunological phenotypes. An earlier analysis of some 590 of the donors showed that most TCR beta V segments appeared in productive rearrangements either about 87% or about 30% of the time, which broadly matched IMGT annotations. Roughly uniform sequencing depth across donors was assumed in presence/absence analyses, although this assumption may not hold. A later analysis found that TCR association rates varied across HLA loci, with DRB1 alleles showing the most associated TCRs and HLA-C alleles the fewest. A later analysis reported that several top co-occurrence clusters appeared linked to parvovirus B19, influenza, CMV and Epstein-Barr virus. V-gene and J-gene trimming of TCR beta chains was associated with a missense DCLRE1C variant in a later genetic analysis, and the association was replicated in an independent cohort. In the study, 150 to 200 TCR beta chains were listed as associated with cytomegalovirus. Compared with the roughly 710-donor mean, donors in an Asian-associated ancestry cluster had fewer N-insertions in productive TCRs, according to a later genetic analysis. Correlated functional status among segregating V segments might reflect linkage disequilibrium, but an unknown experimental factor could not be ruled out. A few of the identified cytomegalovirus-associated TCR beta chains were confirmed in vitro to be specific for cytomegalovirus antigens. Because HLA typing was missing for some donors at each locus, association tests included only the typed subset. A later analysis associated some 17,000 TCR beta sequences with specific HLA alleles at a false discovery rate of 0.05. Some IMGT-functional V segments, including TRBV6-2 and TRBV6-3, could not be distinguished by the 87-base-pair reads and were therefore excluded. Most TCR sequences were observed very rarely across donors, whereas some public TCRs were present in many individuals. This cohort had only TCR beta chains sequenced, and the lack of alpha or paired-chain data limited which features could be detected. About 17 rarely observed V segments, including chromosome 9 orphons, were excluded from the earlier analysis of about 610 of the donors because counts were too low. Strong co-occurrence of HLA alleles, especially DR and DQ, made assigning TCR associations to individual alleles difficult. A further reported finding was that TCR beta sequences accurately predicted the HLA-A and HLA-B alleles for most subjects in the first cohort. According to a later analysis, most CMV-associated TCR beta chains appeared to be HLA-restricted, and the HLA associations seemed to be driven largely by CMV exposure.

Library construction relied on the immunoSEQ multiplex PCR assay. The multiplex PCR relied on a mix of 60 forward primers for TCR Vbeta segments and 13 reverse primers for TCR Jbeta segments. A multiplex PCR assay on genomic DNA amplified the CDR3 region of rearranged TCR beta genes. The Illumina HiSeq System was used to sequence the amplified TCR beta libraries as 87-base-pair reads. In the paper's pipeline: A later analysis tallied 75 million to 95 million unique TCR beta chains across the 550 to 850 repertoires, and around 10 million of those chains were shared by two or more donors. To remove PCR and sequencing errors, raw reads were error-corrected and collapsed into unique sequences using a nearest-neighbor algorithm that merged closely related sequences. CDR3 sequences were aligned to IMGT reference sequences to assign V, D and J gene segments. For a sequence to be retained, at least a six-nucleotide match to both a V gene segment and a J gene segment was required. A rearrangement was called productive if the CDR3 had no stop codons and remained in frame with V and J, and every other rearrangement was called non-productive. Following IMGT convention, CDR3 was defined as the stretch from the second conserved V-encoded cysteine to the conserved J-encoded phenylalanine. Sequences without an unambiguous match to a single V gene segment were excluded from the earlier analysis of approximately 600 of the donors. An earlier analysis of several hundred of the donors called V segments functional above 56.7% productive rearrangements and segregating when the between-donor standard deviation exceeded 5%. A statistical classification framework was developed to diagnose cytomegalovirus status using the catalog of TCR beta chain sequences. In a later analysis, TCR nucleotide sequences were compared against IMGT/GENE-DB human TR gene sequences so that V and J genes could be assigned. A later analysis assigned CDR3 sequences and most-parsimonious VDJ recombination scenarios with the TCRdist pipeline. In a later analysis, every TCR beta chain was defined by the combination of its CDR3 amino acid sequence and its V-gene family, and reads without a unique V-gene family were dropped. To address suspected cross-contamination and a sequencing artifact, a later analysis removed around 600 highly shared, low-generation-probability nucleotide sequences. For each public chain, a later analysis derived a clonal expansion index from normalized ranks of inferred template counts within each repertoire. In a later analysis, generation probabilities were computed using a VDJ recombination model fitted to out-of-frame rearrangements, and the results were checked against IGoR. A later analysis scored TCR-TCR, TCR-HLA and TCR-CMV co-occurrence with hypergeometric tests, applying a repertoire-size bias correction to TCR pairs. To estimate false discovery rates, a later analysis permuted the HLA or CMV assignments 20 times. In a later analysis, co-occurring TCRs were grouped using DBSCAN, and TCRdist sequence similarity was added for clustering within HLA-allele-positive subsets. Repertoires with fewer than 30,000 or more than 120,000 public chains, plus five repertoires with anomalous nucleotide sharing, were excluded from co-occurrence clustering. TCRdb stores this immuneACCESS table with in-frame sequences only. Part of the clones is absent; in the studies checked, under half of the shortfall reflects unresolved V genes, and no reason is known for the rest. D and trimming were read from the DNA, whereas the V and J calls and clone size are those reported in that table. This sample lists approximately 70,000 clones; about 73% were detected once. The ten largest clones take up roughly 9.7% of the sample.

In total, roughly 710 healthy bone marrow donors made up the cohort. Cohort members were all nominally healthy when sampled, although unrecorded immune exposures were likely present. The donor was CMV seropositive and belonged to the group of around 300 seropositive cohort members. Each donor provided a peripheral blood sample, and peripheral blood mononuclear cells were used for TCR beta sequencing. The Qiagen DNeasy Blood Extraction Kit was used to extract genomic DNA from the blood cell samples. As for this clone: Its recognized antigen is unknown. Base qualities were left out, and no much larger clone turns up one base away.

The CDR3 sequence holds 16 residues, the cysteine and phenylalanine included. Left in the record is the CDR3 DNA by itself, 48 bases read in frame from the first base. The germline V gene encodes CDR1 WNHNN and CDR2 SYGVQD (reference sequence). V is cut by 3 bases and J by 4 bases, and the space between the germline ends is 18 bases. The source material was PBMCs. The clonotype comes from a woman between 50 and 59 years old in good health and CMV-seropositive. The sequence joins TRBV10-1 to TRBJ1-1, with the identity of the D gene unclear. CDR3 loop: CASSDLARPGGTEAFF. The DNA reads TGCGCCAGCAGTGACCTTGCCAGGCCAGGTGGCACTGAAGCTTTCTTT.